Only one count was recorded for the clone carrying this TCR beta chain. High-throughput TCR beta sequencing covered peripheral CD8+ and CD4+ T cells. TEMRA cells were FACS-enriched, with CD8+ and CD4+ T cells isolated negatively. The junction had 7 bases not matched to a gene; V was cut back by 6 bases and J by 4 bases. The CDR3 contains 13 residues. Per the germline V gene, CDR1 is DFQATT and CDR2 is SNEGSKA (reference sequence). These data come from a study of CD8 T cells in Susac syndrome. Random hexamers were used to reverse transcribe the RNA input (0.5 to 1 ug). A multiplex approach, immunoSEQ multiplex PCR, amplified TCR beta CDR3 across 54 Vbeta and 13 Jbeta. From the immunoSEQ multiplex PCR reads, TCRdb called clonotypes with MiXCR, one entry per CDR3 protein. Among around 150,000 distinct CDR3 sequences listed, around 95% were seen once.

The specimen was CD4+ T cells from PBMCs. The genes are TRBV20-1 and TRBJ1-1, with TRBD1 identical over 8 bases. The sequence came from a human donor in good health. DNA for the CDR3: TGCAGTGCACAACTTACAGGGGGCACTGAAGCTTTCTTT. Protein: CSAQLTGGTEAFF.